Presented here are 18 T cell receptor beta chains from one specimen sequenced in a study of T cells in Graves' hyperthyroidism and ophthalmopathy. The CDR3 regions of TCR beta were amplified from RNA transcripts. Primed by the HTBI set, a first-round RT-PCR was run on the TCR CDR3. TCRdb re-called the multiplex PCR reads through MiXCR, storing one row per CDR3 protein. The data contain hundreds of thousands of distinct CDR3 sequences, about 15% of them seen just once; the ten biggest clones take up 4.5% to 6%. The sample was blood. Receptors originate from a woman aged 30 to 39 with Graves' hyperthyroidism that later progressed to Graves' ophthalmopathy.

This clonotype has ten or more counts. This chain uses TRBV19 with TRBJ1-2; D possibly corresponds to TRBD1 (6 bases). The ends were cut back, 7 bases at V and 4 bases at J, with 16 bases in the middle. Germline CDR1 reads LNHDA; CDR2 reads SQIVND (reference sequence). The CDR3 extends over 14 amino acids. The CDR3 here is CASIPGGRGYGYTF. In DNA, the CDR3 is TGTGCCAGTATTCCCGGGGGGCGCGGCTATGGCTACACCTTC.

In this sample, this clonotype turned up a few times. V is TRBV19 and J is TRBJ1-5; D is ambiguous. Germline loops: CDR1 LNHDA, CDR2 SQIVND (reference sequence). Trimming cost V 1 base and J 9 bases, with 10 bases left between them. The CDR3 is 13 amino acids. DNA for the CDR3: TGTGCCAGTAGTATAGCGGTGGGAATGCCCCAGCATTTT. Translation gives CASSIAVGMPQHF.

This clonotype occurred many times. The chain carries TRBV11-1 and TRBJ1-1; the D is unclear. V was pared by 3 bases and J by 0 bases, with 8 bases between. Germline-derived CDR1 and CDR2 are SGHAT and FQDESV (reference sequence). The CDR3 loop spans 14 amino acids. In DNA form, the CDR3 reads TGTGCCAGCAGCTTCCAAGACTTGAACACTGAAGCTTTCTTT. It codes for CASSFQDLNTEAFF. The whole variable domain, filled in from reference TRBV11-1 and TRBJ1-1, reads EAEVAQSPRYKITEKSQAVAFWCDPISGHATLYWYRQILGQGPELLVQFQDESVVDDSQLPKDRFSAERLKGVDSTLKIQPAELGDSAMYLCASSFQDLNTEAFFGQGTRLTVV.

This clonotype occurred once. This may be a read error: a much more frequent sequence differs by one nucleotide. The chain joins TRBV6-1 to TRBJ2-4; weak D call: TRBD2 (5 bases). This CDR3 region has 13 residues. CDR1 is MNHNS and CDR2 is SASEGT in the germline V gene. V shed 11 bases and J shed 0 bases, with 11 bases lying between them. DNA for the CDR3: TGTGCCGCTGGGAGCCTAGCCAAAAACATTCAGTACTTC. Translating gives CAAGSLAKNIQYF.

The table lists this clonotype with many counts. V is TRBV6-1 and J is TRBJ2-5; D unresolved. There are 11 residues in the CDR3. V lost 10 bases and J 2 bases, leaving 8 bases between the germline ends. Germline CDR1 and CDR2: MNHNS and SASEGT. CDR3 loop: CAIGRQETQYF. CDR3 bases: TGTGCCATTGGTCGGCAAGAGACCCAGTACTTC.

The rearrangement links TRBV5-1 to TRBJ2-1, with a possible D match to TRBD2 (6 bases). CDR3 length equals 15 residues. Between the trimmed V and J ends, which lost 4 bases and 2 bases, there was a span of 13 bases. Germline values: CDR1 SGHRS, CDR2 YFSETQ. The CDR3 nucleotides are TGCGCCAGCAGCACCGGGACTCTTACCTACAATGAGCAGTTCTTC. Residues: CASSTGTLTYNEQFF.

This clonotype was picked up many times. The chain couples TRBV11-2 to TRBJ2-1, with D maybe TRBD2 (5 bases). V lost 5 bases, J lost 2 bases, and 10 bases lay in between. Germline CDR1 is SGHAT and CDR2 is FQNNGV. This CDR3 comprises 14 residues. CDR3 region: CASSVPGTYNEQFF. For the CDR3, the DNA is TGTGCCAGCAGCGTACCGGGAACCTACAATGAGCAGTTCTTC.

This clonotype appeared a few times. The genes are TRBV5-1 and TRBJ2-7; 10 nucleotides align to TRBD1. Germline loops: CDR1 SGHRS, CDR2 YFSETQ. Trimming removed 3 bases from V and 4 bases from J; junction bases left unmatched: 4. CDR3 length: 14 amino acids. Here the CDR3 reads CASSSGTGVYEQYF. CDR3 sequence (DNA): TGCGCCAGCAGCTCCGGGACAGGGGTTTACGAGCAGTACTTC. The full variable domain, completed using reference TRBV5-1 and TRBJ2-7, is KAGVTQTPRYLIKTRGQQVTLSCSPISGHRSVSWYQQTPGQGLQFLFEYFSETQRNKGNFPGRFSGRQFSNSRSEMNVSTLELGDSALYLCASSSGTGVYEQYFGPGTRLTVT.

This clonotype showed up many times. The rearrangement links TRBV30 to TRBJ1-4; perhaps TRBD1 as D (6 bases). This CDR3 contains 17 residues. CDR1 and CDR2 from the germline V gene are GTSNPN and SVGIG (reference sequence). V lost 1 base and J lost 0, with 15 bases in between. The DNA for the CDR3 is TGTGCCTGGAGTGAGATGGGGGCCGCTTCAACTAATGAAAAACTGTTTTTT. Encoded protein: CAWSEMGAASTNEKLFF.

In its sample, this clonotype was seen many times. The V call is TRBV6-5, the J call TRBJ1-1; no definite D call. Germline V gene lookup returns CDR1 MNHEY and CDR2 SVGAGI. The CDR3 runs to 13 residues. Deletions cut 1 base from V and 3 bases from J, with 6 bases between. CDR3 bases: TGTGCCAGCAGTTACTTGGTAGACACTGAAGCTTTCTTT. Its protein is CASSYLVDTEAFF.

This clonotype came up a few times. The V gene is TRBV20-1, the J gene TRBJ1-5, with D uncertain. The CDR3 extends over 13 amino acids. Between the trimmed V and J ends, which lost 3 bases and 9 bases, there was a span of 15 bases. Germline V gene sequence: CDR1 DFQATT, CDR2 SNEGSKA (reference sequence). The CDR3 sequence is CSARTAGDGPQHF. The CDR3 DNA reads as TGCAGTGCTAGGACGGCCGGAGATGGGCCCCAGCATTTT.

In its sample, this clonotype was seen many times. The gene calls are TRBV29-1 and TRBJ1-2; D ambiguous. The CDR3 has 15 amino acids. Trimming took 3 bases from V and 0 from J, leaving 14 bases between them. The germline gives CDR1 SQVTM, CDR2 ANQGSEA. CDR3 protein: CSVDQPLTTNYGYTF. The CDR3 DNA reads as TGCAGCGTTGACCAACCTTTGACTACTAACTATGGCTACACCTTC.

CDR3 bases: TGTGCCAGCAGCATAGGGACTAGCGGGAGAGACAACGAGCAGTACTTC. Encoded protein: CASSIGTSGRDNEQYF. V gene TRBV7-2 combines with J gene TRBJ2-7; 14 nucleotides match TRBD2. This CDR3 has 16 residues. CDR1 is SGHTA and CDR2 is FQGNSA in the germline V gene. With V trimmed by 5 bases and J by 5 bases, 8 bases remained unmatched.

This clonotype was observed many times. The gene calls are TRBV5-1 and TRBJ1-1, with D unclear. The CDR3 totals 15 residues. The V gene lost 0 bases and the J gene lost 3 bases, with 12 bases spanning the gap. Germline V gives CDR1 SGHRS, CDR2 YFSETQ. The CDR3 DNA reads TGCGCCAGCAGCTTGGGAACGCTGTCCGACACTGAAGCTTTCTTT. Amino acid sequence: CASSLGTLSDTEAFF.

The V call is TRBV9, the J call TRBJ1-6; D perhaps matches TRBD1 (6 bases). Germline V gene sequence: CDR1 SGDLS, CDR2 YYNGEE. Trimming cost V 4 bases and J 5 bases, with 16 bases left between them. The CDR3 has 16 residues. CDR3 amino acids: CASSLSGTTNNSPLHF. The CDR3 bases are TGTGCCAGCAGCCTTTCCGGGACAACTAATAATTCACCCCTCCACTTT.

This clonotype was counted many times. The rearrangement uses TRBV3-1 and TRBJ2-3; no clear D. Between the trimmed V and J ends, which lost 1 base and 6 bases, there was a span of 5 bases. The CDR3 runs to 12 residues. Germline values: CDR1 LGHDT, CDR2 YNNKEL (reference sequence). The CDR3 bases are TGTGCCAGCAGCCAAGTTCGCGATACGCAGTATTTT. This encodes CASSQVRDTQYF.

This clonotype was detected many times. J is TRBJ2-3 and V is TRBV28; tentative D call: TRBD1 (6 bases). The CDR3 loop spans 14 amino acids. The V and J ends lost 5 bases and 2 bases respectively, with 11 bases between them. From germline, CDR1 is MDHEN and CDR2 SYDVKM. The CDR3 sequence is CASSPTGTTDTQYF. Here the CDR3 DNA reads TGTGCCAGCAGTCCCACAGGGACCACAGATACGCAGTATTTT.

The V and J genes are TRBV10-1 and TRBJ2-3, with D possibly TRBD1 on 7 matching bases. Germline values: CDR1 WNHNN, CDR2 SYGVQD (reference sequence). The germline V and J ends were trimmed by 7 bases and 5 bases, with 16 bases remaining between them. This CDR3 is built from 14 residues. This chain's CDR3 is CASNGGGSGDTQYF. The CDR3 DNA is TGCGCCAGCAACGGAGGGGGCTCGGGAGATACGCAGTATTTT.